This TCR beta chain was documented in a study of spatial heterogeneity in lung cancer. TCRdb reprocessed the 5' RACE reads via MiXCR and lists one record per CDR3 protein. The sample lists 5,000 to 6,500 distinct CDR3 sequences, approximately 12% occurring once. Time point defined: sample taken at primary tumor resection. Untreated early-stage non-small cell lung cancer patients, 70 to 85 in total, were the donors. Frozen PBMC, nontumor lung or tumor provided whole RNA, which was sequenced unsorted. By sample share, this clonotype is medium-sized. In a library made to pick up alpha chains, this beta chain is a stray read with a size that means little. This CDR3 is 14 amino acids long. Deletions cut 5 bases from V and 2 bases from J, with 11 bases between. Germline CDR1 is SGHTA and CDR2 is FQGNSA.

This sample comprised lung tissue, obtained at surgery. The genes are TRBV7-2 and TRBJ2-3, with a tentative D call TRBD2 (6 bases). This TCR came from a human donor with early-stage non-small cell lung cancer. The CDR3 nucleotides read TGTGCCAGCAGCACGGGACTGACCACAGATACGCAGTATTTT. Its translation: CASSTGLTTDTQYF.